The following is a T cell receptor (beta chain) sequence with its context. In patients chosen for sequencing, flow cytometry had shown CD8+CD57+ cell expansion. Among the patients, none had received any therapy at the time of blood sampling. Per the germline V gene, CDR1 is KGHDR and CDR2 is SFDVKD. Trimming pared 0 bases from V and 3 bases from J, leaving 5 bases between. The CDR3 extends over 14 amino acids. Genomic DNA, the template, was used for profiling of the TCR beta VDJ and CDR3. TCRdb re-called the reads through MiXCR, storing one row per CDR3 protein. Altogether under 350,000 distinct CDR3 sequences are present, 56% being singletons, with the ten largest covering under 1.5%. This specimen comes from a study of CD8+CD57+ T cells in acquired aplastic anemia.

The sequence was collected from a human donor with aplastic anemia. Material for sequencing was sorted CD4+, CD8+, or CD8+CD57+ T cells (not recorded which) from PBMCs. This chain uses TRBV24-1 with TRBJ2-1; no reliable D call. CDR3 nucleotides: TGTGCCACCAGTGATTTGGGCAGCTACAATGAGCAGTTCTTC. This encodes CATSDLGSYNEQFF.